The 10 T cell receptor beta chains below were found in one sample sequenced in a study of T-cell memory formation after mild COVID-19. TCRdb re-called the 5' RACE reads through MiXCR, storing one row per CDR3 protein. The data show around 110,000 distinct CDR3 sequences, approximately 14% seen once. Input material: PBMCs or a T cell subset sorted from them (not recorded which). These receptors originate from a young man who had mild COVID-19 (a few samples of this study predate the infection). Cell type and time point are not known.

This clonotype has just a few counts. The chain links TRBV11-3 to TRBJ2-3; 11 bases are shared with TRBD2. Germline lookup yields CDR1 SGHNT and CDR2 YENEEA. The CDR3 contains 17 residues. V gave up 4 bases and J gave up 2 bases; unmatched junction bases: 8. CDR3 sequence: CASSSRSGGEDTDTQYF. The CDR3 DNA is TGTGCCAGCAGCTCCCGTAGCGGGGGGGAAGACACAGATACGCAGTATTTT. Full variable domain (rest looked up from reference TRBV11-3 and TRBJ2-3): EAGVVQSPRYKIIEKKQPVAFWCNPISGHNTLYWYLQNLGQGPELLIRYENEEAVDDSQLPKDRFSAERLKGVDSTLKIQPAELGDSAVYLCASSSRSGGEDTDTQYFGPGTRLTVL.

V and J are TRBV19 and TRBJ1-5; unclear D gene. There are 12 residues in the CDR3. V was pared by 10 bases and J by 6 bases, with 13 bases between. Germline CDR1 is LNHDA and CDR2 is SQIVND (reference sequence). The CDR3 bases are TGTGCCACCGGGAGACTGGGTCAGCCCCAGCATTTT. Translating gives CATGRLGQPQHF. Full variable domain (missing parts from reference TRBV19 and TRBJ1-5): DGGITQSPKYLFRKEGQNVTLSCEQNLNHDAMYWYRQDPGQGLRLIYYSQIVNDFQKGDIAEGYSVSREKKESFPLTVTSAQKNPTAFYLCATGRLGQPQHFGDGTRLSIL.

This clonotype has more than one count but fewer than ten. V gene TRBV5-6 combines with J gene TRBJ2-3; D remains unclear. The CDR3 runs to 14 residues. The germline V and J ends were trimmed by 4 bases and 2 bases, with 11 bases remaining between them. Germline V gives CDR1 SGHDT, CDR2 YYEEEE. The CDR3 reads CASSRWTLTDTQYF. The CDR3 region has the DNA TGTGCCAGCAGCAGATGGACCCTCACAGATACGCAGTATTTT.

The V gene is TRBV27, the J gene TRBJ1-2; D not certain. CDR1 MNHEY and CDR2 SMNVEV come from the germline V gene (reference sequence). The length of the CDR3 is 15 residues. Deletions cut 8 bases from V and 7 bases from J, with 23 bases between. CDR3 sequence (DNA): TGTGCCAGCGCCGCGTGGACTTTCGTATCTTTTGGCTACACCTTC. Translated, it gives CASAAWTFVSFGYTF.

This clonotype was recorded many times. The chain employs TRBV4-3 and TRBJ2-3; 9 bases agree with TRBD1. Unmatched junction bases numbered 8, after V lost 0 bases and J lost 4 bases. Germline V gives CDR1 LGHNA, CDR2 YSLEER. There are 17 residues in the CDR3. Written as DNA, the CDR3 is TGCGCCAGCAGCCAAGAAGGGGACAGGGAGGGCCCAGATACGCAGTATTTT. This sequence encodes CASSQEGDREGPDTQYF.

This clonotype was counted at least ten times. V usage is TRBV6-5 and J usage is TRBJ2-2; 15 positions agree with TRBD2. The CDR3 covers 17 residues. The V gene end was trimmed by 5 bases and the J gene end by 2 bases; junction bases not matched to a gene: 3. CDR1 is MNHEY, CDR2 SVGAGI, per germline. Here the CDR3 DNA reads TGTGCCAGCAGTCTGGGACTAGCGGGGGGAAACACCGGGGAGCTGTTTTTT. Its protein product is CASSLGLAGGNTGELFF.

The rearrangement joins TRBV6-2 or TRBV6-3 to TRBJ2-1, with 8 bases aligning to TRBD2. This CDR3 has 16 amino acids. Trimming took 2 bases from V and 4 from J; bases not matched to a gene: 7. CDR1 is MNHEY, CDR2 SVGEGT, per germline. CDR3 sequence: CASSYRGLDRYNEQFF. The CDR3 DNA reads TGTGCCAGCAGTTACAGGGGACTAGACAGGTACAATGAGCAGTTCTTC.

This clonotype was counted between two and nine times. The chain uses TRBV4-3 and TRBJ2-2, with unresolved D. The V gene's germline CDR1 is LGHNA and CDR2 YSLEER. Trimming took off 4 bases at V and 0 bases at J, with 12 bases between the two ends. CDR3 length: 16 amino acids. The CDR3 region has the DNA TGCGCCAGCAGCCCATGGACGGCCGCGAACACCGGGGAGCTGTTTTTT. Encoded protein: CASSPWTAANTGELFF.

V usage is TRBV5-1 and J usage is TRBJ2-7; the D gene is possibly TRBD1 (5 bases). The CDR3 spans 14 residues. In germline, CDR1 is SGHRS, CDR2 YFSETQ. Deletions cut 4 bases from V and 2 bases from J, with 13 bases between. CDR3 DNA: TGCGCCAGCAGCGGCAGGGAAGGCCCCTACGAGCAGTACTTC. This translates into CASSGREGPYEQYF.

V usage is TRBV4-2 and J usage is TRBJ1-1, with no clear D. Germline V lookup: CDR1 LGHNA, CDR2 YNFKEQ. This CDR3 has 15 residues. Trimming removed 0 bases from V and 4 bases from J, with 12 bases in between. In DNA, the CDR3 is TGTGCCAGCAGCCAAGAGGAGGGCGTCGCCACTGAAGCTTTCTTT. This translates into CASSQEEGVATEAFF.